This entry lists 14 T cell receptor beta chains sequenced from one sample in a study of T cell changes during pregnancy in multiple sclerosis. The repertoire was sequenced with immunoSEQ multiplex PCR; TCRdb's copy has only in-frame clones and lacks some. The table lists approximately 88,000 clones, around 94% of them singletons. The sequences come from peripheral blood, collected in the first trimester of pregnancy. These receptors were taken from a female donor with multiple sclerosis, enrolled in a pregnancy study.

This clone was seen a few times. The chain employs TRBV27 and TRBJ1-1; TRBD1 matches 9 bases. CDR1 is MNHEY, CDR2 SMNVEV, per germline (reference sequence). Losses at the gene ends were 4 bases for V and 8 bases for J; bases not matched to a gene: 5. The CDR3 consists of 13 residues. The CDR3 loop is CASSSGTGIEAFF. In DNA form, the CDR3 reads TGTGCCAGCAGTTCCGGGACAGGGATCGAAGCTTTCTTT.

The V call is TRBV7-9, the J call TRBJ1-4, with 8 bases that match TRBD1. Germline V lookup: CDR1 SEHNR, CDR2 FQNEAQ (reference sequence). This CDR3 is built from 14 residues. With V trimmed by 5 bases and J by 7 bases, 6 bases remained unmatched. CDR3 DNA sequence: TGTGCCAGCAGCCCAGGGGGCGCGGGTGAAAAACTGTTTTTT. As protein: CASSPGGAGEKLFF.

The chain has TRBV19 and TRBJ2-5, with TRBD2 matching 11 bases. There are 15 residues in the CDR3. Trimming cost V 3 bases and J 5 bases; bases outside gene matches: 5. Germline CDR1 LNHDA, CDR2 SQIVND (reference sequence). For the CDR3, the DNA is TGTGCCAGTAGTATTCTAGCGGGAGGTATGGAGACCCAGTACTTC. Translated, it gives CASSILAGGMETQYF.

V usage is TRBV5-1 and J usage is TRBJ1-1; D is ambiguous. With 1 base removed from V and 0 bases from J, the gap between germline ends came to 10 bases. The CDR3 contains 15 residues. The germline CDR1 and CDR2 sequences are SGHRS and YFSETQ. The CDR3 DNA follows: TGCGCCAGCAGCTTGTGGTCAGGCCTGAACACTGAAGCTTTCTTT. Its translation: CASSLWSGLNTEAFF.

This clone was observed a few times. CDR3 DNA: TGTGCCTCCTGGACAGGGGGCGCAGATACGCAGTATTTT. This gives the protein CASWTGGADTQYF. The rearrangement links TRBV7-9 to TRBJ2-3; the match to TRBD1 covers 11 bases. The CDR3 is made up of 13 amino acids. With 11 bases clipped from V and 4 bases from J, the junction kept 5 bases outside the gene matches. Germline V gene sequence: CDR1 SEHNR, CDR2 FQNEAQ (reference sequence).

This sequence joins TRBV5-1 and TRBJ2-7, with D possibly TRBD2 on 7 matching bases. The germline V gene has CDR1 SGHRS and CDR2 YFSETQ. V was trimmed by 4 bases and J by 7 bases, leaving 15 bases between them. The CDR3 has 13 residues. This CDR3 reads CASSRGGAVEQYF. The CDR3 DNA follows: TGCGCCAGCAGCCGAGGGGGGGCGGTTGAGCAGTACTTC.

The chain has TRBV7-9 and TRBJ2-5; D uncertain. The germline gives CDR1 SEHNR, CDR2 FQNEAQ (reference sequence). V was shortened by 0 bases and J by 0 bases, with 2 bases between the two germline ends. The CDR3 sequence is 13 residues long. The CDR3 protein is CASSLAYQETQYF. DNA for the CDR3: TGTGCCAGCAGCTTAGCCTACCAAGAGACCCAGTACTTC.

J is TRBJ1-1 and V is TRBV7-2, with TRBD1 as a possible D gene (5 bases). This CDR3 contains 13 residues. V dropped 5 bases and J dropped 3 bases, with 10 bases sitting between them. Germline CDR1 SGHTA, CDR2 FQGNSA. CDR3 region: CASSHRGDTEAFF. Written as DNA, the CDR3 is TGTGCCAGCAGCCACCGGGGGGACACTGAAGCTTTCTTT. The whole variable domain, filled in from reference TRBV7-2 and TRBJ1-1, reads GAGVSQSPSNKVTEKGKDVELRCDPISGHTALYWYRQSLGQGLEFLIYFQGNSAPDKSGLPSDRFSAERTGGSVSTLTIQRTQQEDSAVYLCASSHRGDTEAFFGQGTRLTVV.

The genes are TRBV18 and TRBJ2-1, with 9 bases that match TRBD2. The CDR3 has 15 residues. The V segment lost 2 bases and the J segment 9 bases; nucleotides outside the gene matches: 8. CDR1 and CDR2 from the germline V gene are KGHSH and LQKENI. The CDR3 loop reads CASSPKVAGAGEQFF. CDR3 DNA sequence: TGTGCCAGCTCACCAAAAGTAGCGGGAGCGGGTGAGCAGTTCTTC.

J is TRBJ1-4 and V is TRBV27, with a weak D call TRBD1 (5 bases). CDR1 is MNHEY, CDR2 SMNVEV, per germline (reference sequence). CDR3 length equals 13 residues. V was shortened by 6 bases and J by 8 bases, with 13 bases between the two germline ends. In DNA, the CDR3 is TGTGCCAGCAGAGGTGGGGCTGGGGAAAAACTGTTTTTT. The encoded protein is CASRGGAGEKLFF.

V and J are TRBV5-4 and TRBJ2-5, with D possibly matching TRBD1 (8 bases). Germline V lookup: CDR1 SGHNT, CDR2 YYREEE (reference sequence). CDR3 size: 17 residues. Deletions cut 4 bases from V and 0 bases from J, with 19 bases between. The CDR3 DNA reads TGTGCCAGCAGCGCTTACAGGGGGGGGAGGGACCAAGAGACCCAGTACTTC. It yields the protein CASSAYRGGRDQETQYF.

This chain links TRBV11-1 with TRBJ2-7; unclear D gene. The CDR3 consists of 13 residues. The V gene lost 2 bases and the J gene lost 6 bases, with 11 bases spanning the gap. Per germline, CDR1 SGHAT and CDR2 FQDESV (reference sequence). The CDR3 DNA is TGTGCCAGCAGCTTAACTACACCCTTCGAGCAGTACTTC. Translation gives CASSLTTPFEQYF.

The V call is TRBV28, the J call TRBJ1-2; possibly TRBD1 for D (5 bases). The V gene's germline CDR1 is MDHEN and CDR2 SYDVKM. V dropped 5 bases and J dropped 5 bases, with 15 bases sitting between them. This CDR3 contains 14 residues. DNA of the CDR3: TGTGCCAGCAGTCGCGGGGCGGGGGGTTATGGCTACACCTTC. Translated, it gives CASSRGAGGYGYTF.

The V gene is TRBV5-1, the J gene TRBJ2-3; D perhaps matches TRBD1 (5 bases). CDR1 SGHRS and CDR2 YFSETQ come from the germline V gene. The CDR3 totals 13 residues. Between the trimmed V and J ends, which lost 2 bases and 6 bases, there was a span of 10 bases. The CDR3 here is CASSLTRADTQYF. The CDR3 DNA is TGCGCCAGCAGCTTAACCAGGGCTGATACGCAGTATTTT.